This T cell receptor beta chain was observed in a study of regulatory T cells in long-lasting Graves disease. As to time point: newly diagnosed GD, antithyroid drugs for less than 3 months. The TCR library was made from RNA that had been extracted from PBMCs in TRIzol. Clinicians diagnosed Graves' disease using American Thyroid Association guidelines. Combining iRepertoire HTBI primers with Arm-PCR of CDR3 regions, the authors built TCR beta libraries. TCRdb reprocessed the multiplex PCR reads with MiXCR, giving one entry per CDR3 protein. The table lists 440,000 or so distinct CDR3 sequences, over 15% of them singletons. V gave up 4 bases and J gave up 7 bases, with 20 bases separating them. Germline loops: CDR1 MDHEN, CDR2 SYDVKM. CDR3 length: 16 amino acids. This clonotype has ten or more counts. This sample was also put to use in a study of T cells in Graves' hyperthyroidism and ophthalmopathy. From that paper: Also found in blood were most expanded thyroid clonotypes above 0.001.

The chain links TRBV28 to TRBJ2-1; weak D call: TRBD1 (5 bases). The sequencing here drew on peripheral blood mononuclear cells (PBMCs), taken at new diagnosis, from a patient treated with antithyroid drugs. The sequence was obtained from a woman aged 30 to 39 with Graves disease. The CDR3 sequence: CASSSTPSSGSNEQFF. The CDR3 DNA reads TGTGCCAGCAGTTCAACCCCAAGTTCAGGGTCAAATGAGCAGTTCTTC.